These T cell receptor beta chains were read from a single sample in a study of a mutant IDH1 vaccine in newly diagnosed glioma. No antigen is known for these receptors. Clones were sequenced by immunoSEQ multiplex PCR, and TCRdb holds only the in-frame ones, with some missing. The table has about 33,000 clones, around 75% seen once; the top ten hold 8.9%. The sequencing used PBMCs, collected from a glioma patient whose treatment included an IDH1 peptide vaccine. The receptors shown here come from a man aged 35 to 55 with glioma. Both conserved end residues are part of each CDR3. A D gene is named only where the DNA matches it firmly. The listing skips clone size in some rows; elsewhere it reads once, few, many or a size class.

DNA	CDR3	size	D	J	V
TGTGCTTGTACAGGGGGCCTTGGCTACACCTTC	CACTGGLGYTF	-	TRBD1	TRBJ1-2	TRBV30
TGTGCCACCCATAGGGGGGCAGACAGGTTGAACACTGAAGCTTTCTTT	CATHRGADRLNTEAFF	-	-	TRBJ1-1	TRBV19
TGTGCCAGCAGCCTCGGGGGGGAGGAGCAGTTCTTC	CASSLGGEEQFF	-	TRBD2	TRBJ2-1	TRBV7-9
TGTGCCAGTAGTGTGATCCAGGGAGGAACTGGAAACACCATATATTTT	CASSVIQGGTGNTIYF	-	-	TRBJ1-3	TRBV19
TGCAGTGCTACTCGCACCGGGGAGCTGTTTTTT	CSATRTGELFF	-	-	TRBJ2-2	TRBV20-1
TGTGCCAGCAGCTTAGGACGGGCCAGGGAAAAACTGTTTTTT	CASSLGRAREKLFF	-	-	TRBJ1-4	TRBV7-2
TGTGCCAGCAGCCCAACCGGACAGGGCGGCACAGATACGCAGTATTTT	CASSPTGQGGTDTQYF	-	TRBD1	TRBJ2-3	TRBV5-6
TGTGCCAGCAGCTTAGATACAGGGAGCGAGCAGTACTTC	CASSLDTGSEQYF	-	-	TRBJ2-7	TRBV7-9
TGTGCCAGCAGTGAAGTGGGACTAGCTGCTATCTACAATGAGCAGTTCTTC	CASSEVGLAAIYNEQFF	-	TRBD2	TRBJ2-1	TRBV6-1
TGTGCCAGCAGTCCATCTTTTTCTACATTTCGCACAGATACGCAGTATTTT	CASSPSFSTFRTDTQYF	-	-	TRBJ2-3	TRBV27
TGCGCCAGCAGCCAAGATGAAGCTAGCGGGAGCTGGAATGAGCAGTTCTTC	CASSQDEASGSWNEQFF	-	TRBD2	TRBJ2-1	TRBV4-1
TGCAGCGCGGGACAGGGAGGAGATACGCAGTATTTT	CSAGQGGDTQYF	few	TRBD1	TRBJ2-3	TRBV29-1
TGTGCCAGCAAGGAGGGCCACACGAACACCGGGGAGCTGTTTTTT	CASKEGHTNTGELFF	-	-	TRBJ2-2	TRBV6-5
TGTGCCAGCAGCGTAGCAGGGGTAGGGTACTATGGCTACACCTTC	CASSVAGVGYYGYTF	-	-	TRBJ1-2	TRBV5-8
TGTGCCAGCAGCTCCCAGGGAGGGGGAACTGAAGCTTTCTTT	CASSSQGGGTEAFF	-	-	TRBJ1-1	TRBV7-2
TGTGCCAGTAGTACCCGGGACAATCAGCCCCAGCATTTT	CASSTRDNQPQHF	-	-	TRBJ1-5	TRBV19
TGTGCCAGCAGTTACGGGACAGGGCAAGTCTATGGCTACACCTTC	CASSYGTGQVYGYTF	-	TRBD1	TRBJ1-2	TRBV6-5
TGTGCCAGCTCACCAGGCCGGGCGAACACTGAAGCTTTCTTT	CASSPGRANTEAFF	few	-	TRBJ1-1	TRBV18
TGTGCCTGGGGCAGGGCTGAATACAATGAGCAGTTCTTC	CAWGRAEYNEQFF	-	-	TRBJ2-1	TRBV30
TGTGCCAGCAGCTCGCGTGGGGGATCCTACGAGCAGTACTTC	CASSSRGGSYEQYF	-	-	TRBJ2-7	TRBV7-8
TGTGCCAGCAGCCAGGGGCGGGGGACCTACAATGAGCAGTTCTTC	CASSQGRGTYNEQFF	-	-	TRBJ2-1	TRBV6-5
TGTGCCAGCAGACGACAGGGAACCAATCAGCCCCAGCATTTT	CASRRQGTNQPQHF	few	TRBD1	TRBJ1-5	TRBV2
TGCGCCAGCAGCCAAGACTCCTCTGGGGCCAACGTCCTGACTTTC	CASSQDSSGANVLTF	-	-	TRBJ2-6	TRBV4-1
TGTGCCAGCTCACCACGGGCACCTCCAGAAGGGGAGCTGTTTTTT	CASSPRAPPEGELFF	-	-	TRBJ2-2	TRBV18
TGTGCCAGCACCGAGGGCAGGGGGGTCCGTCGGCCCCAGCATTTT	CASTEGRGVRRPQHF	-	TRBD1	TRBJ1-5	TRBV2
TGTGCCAGCTCACGCCGGGAGGGGGCGAACACTGAAGCTTTCTTT	CASSRREGANTEAFF	-	TRBD1	TRBJ1-1	TRBV18
TGCAGCGTTGCGGGGACAGCGGGCAACGAGCAGTACTTC	CSVAGTAGNEQYF	-	-	TRBJ2-7	TRBV29-1
TGTGCCAGCTCACTACAGGGGGCGACTAGCGGGAGAACCTTCTACGAGCAGTACTTC	CASSLQGATSGRTFYEQYF	-	TRBD2	TRBJ2-7	TRBV18
TGTGCCAGCAGCTTAGGCCCCAGGGGCGCCTACAATGAGCAGTTCTTC	CASSLGPRGAYNEQFF	-	-	TRBJ2-1	TRBV7-2
TGTGCCAGCAGCGTATGGGGAACGGGTGAAAAACTGTTTTTT	CASSVWGTGEKLFF	-	-	TRBJ1-4	TRBV9
TGTGCCAGCAGCCCCCACAATGAGCAGTTCTTC	CASSPHNEQFF	-	-	TRBJ2-1	TRBV11-3
TGTGCCAGCAGCTTAGGTGGTGGCGGGGAGTGGGAGACCCAGTACTTC	CASSLGGGGEWETQYF	-	-	TRBJ2-5	TRBV11-2
TGCAGCGGGGGACAGGGGGCGAATACGCAGTATTTT	CSGGQGANTQYF	-	TRBD1	TRBJ2-3	TRBV29-1
TGTGCCACCAGCAGAGATCGTGGTGAGGGCAACATTCAGTACTTC	CATSRDRGEGNIQYF	-	-	TRBJ2-4	TRBV15
TGTGCCAGCAGCTTAGCGGGGGGCGAGACTAGCGGCTTCAATGAGCAGTTCTTC	CASSLAGGETSGFNEQFF	-	TRBD2	TRBJ2-1	TRBV7-6
TGTGCCAGCAGCTTAGGCCGGAGCTATGAGCAGTTCTTC	CASSLGRSYEQFF	-	-	TRBJ2-1	TRBV7-2
TGCAGCGCGGGAGGGACAGAGAGCTCCTACGAGCAGTACTTC	CSAGGTESSYEQYF	-	-	TRBJ2-7	TRBV29-1
TGTGCCAGCAGCTTCGGGACAGGGACGGTGATGGCCTATGGCTACACCTTC	CASSFGTGTVMAYGYTF	-	TRBD1	TRBJ1-2	TRBV5-6
TGTGCCAGCAGCGTAGGGAGGGTAACGTGGACCGGGGAGCTGTTTTTT	CASSVGRVTWTGELFF	-	-	TRBJ2-2	TRBV9
TGTGCCAGCAGTGTTACTCTTATGTCCTACTCTAATGAAAAACTGTTTTTT	CASSVTLMSYSNEKLFF	-	-	TRBJ1-4	TRBV25-1
TGCAGCGTTGGGGAAAGCGCCTCGGATGAGCAGTTCTTC	CSVGESASDEQFF	-	-	TRBJ2-1	TRBV29-1
TGTGCCAGCACCAAGGACGGGGGGTTTGGCTACACCTTC	CASTKDGGFGYTF	-	-	TRBJ1-2	TRBV9
TGCGCCAGCAGCCAAGACAGGGAGAAAGCTTTCTTT	CASSQDREKAFF	few	-	TRBJ1-1	TRBV4-1
TGCAGCGTTGAAGTTCCATCTAGCGGTTGGTTCTCCTACGAGCAGTACTTC	CSVEVPSSGWFSYEQYF	-	TRBD2	TRBJ2-7	TRBV29-1
TGTGCCAGCAGTGACTCACTAGCGGGAGCAGATACGCAGTATTTT	CASSDSLAGADTQYF	few	TRBD2	TRBJ2-3	TRBV6-4
TGTGCCAGTAGTATAATGAAGCTGGGGGCCGGGGAGCTGTTTTTT	CASSIMKLGAGELFF	-	-	TRBJ2-2	TRBV19
TGTGCCACCGACTCCGGGACCTACACTGAAGCTTTCTTT	CATDSGTYTEAFF	-	-	TRBJ1-1	TRBV6-1